This entry features one T cell receptor (beta chain) sequence. It has no known antigen specificity. Per-base quality was not reported, and no clone a single base away is much larger than it. TCR cDNA was synthesized by 5'RACE template switching, through which a universal primer site and unique molecular identifiers were introduced. Priming for cDNA synthesis came from both the TCR alpha and TCR beta constant segments. Libraries were amplified in two PCR steps, with sample barcodes and sequencing adapters added in the second step. Sequencing of libraries was performed on Illumina HiSeq 2500 (2x100 bp) or NovaSeq (2x150 bp). Per the original workflow: MIGEC was used to demultiplex reads and collapse the reads into UMI consensus sequences, and MiXCR was used for V(D)J alignment. Vaccine-responding clonotypes were defined with edgeR using replicate PBMC samples, requiring FDR below 0.01 and a log2 fold change above 5 up to day 15. CD4 or CD8 identity was assigned to each bulk clonotype according to whether the clonotype was present at higher abundance in the sequenced CD4 repertoire or the sequenced CD8 repertoire. TCRdb applied fastp at Q25 and MiXCR to the public reads, then kept only in-frame beta chains. Identical CDR3 protein sequences are pooled into one entry, listed with their most common genes and DNA. Clone size and V and J calls follow TCRdb, not the original study. Recorded for this sample are approximately 550,000 distinct CDR3 sequences; about 19% of them occurred a single time. The ten largest account for approximately 15% of the sample.

The sample's treatment or condition label, decoded: live attenuated yellow fever vaccine strain. At each blood-draw timepoint, two biological replicates of bulk PBMCs were collected. PBMCs were isolated from peripheral blood using a standard Ficoll-Paque protocol. RNA was extracted with TriZol from bulk PBMCs, CD4 and CD8 fractions, and dextramer-positive and dextramer-negative fractions. The data originate from a study of T cells after yellow fever vaccination (dated by TCRdb to about 2019). Some background on the complete study: The SMART-Seq v4 Ultra Low Input RNA kit was used to prepare libraries from fractions with low cell numbers. Blood samples were taken at several timepoints before and after primary and secondary immunization, and bulk PBMC replicates and cell subsets were isolated. Two healthy male donors made up the cohort, one aged 18 to 30 years and the other aged 30 to 40 years. To follow T-cell clones before and after both primary and booster YFV17D yellow fever vaccination, bulk TCR alpha and beta repertoires underwent longitudinal sequencing. Study-wide conclusions, independent of this receptor: Most clones expanded after primary vaccination (approximately 97% of CD4 and roughly 91% of CD8) were re-detected after the booster, suggesting that broad memory maintenance occurred. Because the study included only two donors, the extent to which the findings can be generalized is limited. FACS-sorted repertoires could contain abundant contaminating clonotypes from the bulk population, so computational filtering was required. A small fraction of clonotypes appeared in both the CD4 and CD8 compartments, likely as a result of convergent recombination. Compared with the primary T-cell response, the secondary T-cell response was weaker but faster, peaking on day 5 rather than day 15.

The sequences come from PBMCs, collected 15 days after the yellow fever booster vaccination. This receptor was taken from a man in his thirties or forties who received the YFV17D yellow fever vaccine.

The CDR3 has the sequence CSARDLDRGMNTEAFF. The DNA is TGCAGTGCTAGAGATCTGGACAGGGGGATGAACACTGAAGCTTTCTTT. The chain is made from TRBV20-1 and TRBJ1-1; 10 central bases correspond to TRBD1. The germline V gene (reference sequence) gives CDR1 as DFQATT and CDR2 as SNEGSKA. V loses 0 bases at its end and J loses 0 bases; junction bases beyond the gene matches: 4. There are 16 amino acids in the CDR3, from cysteine to phenylalanine inclusive. Kept here is only the CDR3 DNA, which spans 48 bases and is read in frame from base 1.